Listed below are T cell receptor beta chains from one sample, sequenced in a study of blood T cell repertoires in COVID-19. Some clones are missing from TCRdb's copy, which holds only in-frame ones; the method was immunoSEQ multiplex PCR. The repertoire consists of under 200,000 clones, with 80% to 90% occurring once and the leading ten covering roughly 8.2%. The sequenced sample was peripheral blood. The receptors were gathered from a man aged 55 to 70 with acute or convalescent COVID-19. CDR3s include the opening cysteine and the closing phenylalanine or tryptophan. The order of the fields is V gene, clone size, J gene, D gene, CDR3 protein, CDR3 DNA. D genes are given only for firm matches. Rows may omit the clone size; those that give it use once, few, many or a size class.

V gene: TRBV13
clone size: .
J gene: TRBJ2-2
D gene: .
CDR3 protein: CASSFRGRKGAGELFF
CDR3 DNA: TGTGCCAGCAGCTTTCGTGGACGGAAGGGAGCCGGGGAGCTGTTTTTT

V gene: TRBV28
clone size: .
J gene: TRBJ2-7
D gene: TRBD2
CDR3 protein: CASSAPGLAGAYEQYF
CDR3 DNA: TGTGCCAGCAGTGCCCCAGGGCTAGCGGGGGCCTACGAGCAGTACTTC

V gene: TRBV30
clone size: .
J gene: TRBJ2-1
D gene: TRBD2
CDR3 protein: CAWSVRTSGRKTYNEQFF
CDR3 DNA: TGTGCCTGGAGTGTAAGGACTAGCGGGAGAAAGACCTACAATGAGCAGTTCTTC

V gene: TRBV3-1/TRBV3-2
clone size: .
J gene: TRBJ1-5
D gene: .
CDR3 protein: CASSQGGYQPQHF
CDR3 DNA: TGTGCCAGCAGCCAAGGAGGGTATCAGCCCCAGCATTTT

V gene: TRBV13
clone size: .
J gene: TRBJ2-1
D gene: TRBD2
CDR3 protein: CASSTRTSASYNEQFF
CDR3 DNA: TGTGCCAGCAGCACCCGGACTAGCGCCTCCTACAATGAGCAGTTCTTC

V gene: TRBV18
clone size: .
J gene: TRBJ1-2
D gene: .
CDR3 protein: CASSPDARGYTF
CDR3 DNA: TGTGCCAGCTCACCAGACGCTAGGGGCTACACCTTC

V gene: TRBV3-1/TRBV3-2
clone size: .
J gene: TRBJ1-5
D gene: .
CDR3 protein: CASSQVADQPQHF
CDR3 DNA: TGTGCCAGCAGCCAAGTAGCCGATCAGCCCCAGCATTTT

V gene: TRBV4-2
clone size: .
J gene: TRBJ2-7
D gene: TRBD2
CDR3 protein: CASSQDIASGSREQYF
CDR3 DNA: TGTGCCAGCAGCCAAGATATAGCTAGCGGGAGTCGCGAGCAGTACTTC

V gene: TRBV18
clone size: .
J gene: TRBJ1-4
D gene: TRBD1
CDR3 protein: CASSPQRDGQGPREKLFF
CDR3 DNA: TGTGCCAGCTCACCACAAAGGGACGGACAGGGCCCTAGGGAAAAACTGTTTTTT

V gene: TRBV19
clone size: .
J gene: TRBJ2-5
D gene: TRBD1
CDR3 protein: CASSIRPTGVGETQYF
CDR3 DNA: TGTGCCAGTAGTATAAGACCGACAGGGGTCGGGGAGACCCAGTACTTC

V gene: TRBV10-3
clone size: .
J gene: TRBJ1-5
D gene: .
CDR3 protein: CAISESVTVSNQPQHF
CDR3 DNA: TGTGCCATCAGTGAGTCGGTAACGGTGAGCAATCAGCCCCAGCATTTT

V gene: TRBV2
clone size: once
J gene: TRBJ2-6
D gene: TRBD1
CDR3 protein: CASRKGGGQGGSGANVLTF
CDR3 DNA: TGTGCCAGCAGAAAAGGGGGGGGACAGGGAGGCTCTGGGGCCAACGTCCTGACTTTC

V gene: TRBV4-1
clone size: .
J gene: TRBJ2-4
D gene: TRBD2
CDR3 protein: CASSPGLAVTKIAKNIQYF
CDR3 DNA: TGCGCCAGCAGCCCGGGACTAGCGGTAACGAAAATAGCCAAAAACATTCAGTACTTC

V gene: TRBV30
clone size: few
J gene: TRBJ1-5
D gene: .
CDR3 protein: CAWSQGRNSNQPQHF
CDR3 DNA: TGTGCCTGGAGCCAAGGGAGAAATAGCAATCAGCCCCAGCATTTT

V gene: TRBV5-1
clone size: .
J gene: TRBJ2-1
D gene: TRBD2
CDR3 protein: CASSLVPSGVNEQFF
CDR3 DNA: TGCGCCAGCAGCTTAGTCCCGAGCGGGGTTAATGAGCAGTTCTTC

V gene: TRBV5-1
clone size: .
J gene: TRBJ2-3
D gene: TRBD1
CDR3 protein: CASSLNGQGADTQYF
CDR3 DNA: TGCGCCAGCAGCTTAAATGGACAGGGGGCAGATACGCAGTATTTT

V gene: TRBV6-5
clone size: .
J gene: TRBJ1-1
D gene: .
CDR3 protein: CASRDTPKAFF
CDR3 DNA: TGTGCCAGCAGGGACACTCCGAAGGCTTTCTTT

V gene: TRBV3-1/TRBV3-2
clone size: .
J gene: TRBJ2-1
D gene: .
CDR3 protein: CASSPEALSYNEQFF
CDR3 DNA: TGTGCCAGCAGCCCCGAGGCCCTCTCCTACAATGAGCAGTTCTTC

V gene: TRBV19
clone size: .
J gene: TRBJ2-7
D gene: .
CDR3 protein: CASSKLARGGDEQYF
CDR3 DNA: TGTGCCAGTAGCAAATTAGCTCGAGGCGGAGACGAGCAGTACTTC

V gene: TRBV20-1
clone size: .
J gene: TRBJ2-2
D gene: .
CDR3 protein: CSAVRAGELFF
CDR3 DNA: TGCAGTGCTGTCAGGGCCGGGGAGCTGTTTTTT

V gene: TRBV4-1
clone size: .
J gene: TRBJ2-1
D gene: TRBD2
CDR3 protein: CASSPRPGTSGSSYNEQFF
CDR3 DNA: TGCGCCAGCAGCCCTCGTCCCGGGACTAGCGGGAGCTCCTACAATGAGCAGTTCTTC

V gene: TRBV28
clone size: .
J gene: TRBJ1-2
D gene: .
CDR3 protein: CASSLRQTSYGYTF
CDR3 DNA: TGTGCCAGCAGTTTGCGACAGACCTCCTATGGCTACACCTTC

V gene: TRBV24-1
clone size: .
J gene: TRBJ2-2
D gene: TRBD1
CDR3 protein: CATSKGTGVFFDTGELFF
CDR3 DNA: TGTGCCACCTCCAAAGGGACAGGGGTTTTTTTCGACACCGGGGAGCTGTTTTTT

V gene: TRBV19
clone size: .
J gene: TRBJ2-7
D gene: TRBD2
CDR3 protein: CASSHRRTSDSYEQYF
CDR3 DNA: TGTGCCAGTAGTCATCGCCGGACTAGCGACAGCTACGAGCAGTACTTC

V gene: TRBV29-1
clone size: .
J gene: TRBJ1-5
D gene: .
CDR3 protein: CSVIPSSNQPQHF
CDR3 DNA: TGCAGCGTCATACCCAGTAGCAATCAGCCCCAGCATTTT

V gene: TRBV27
clone size: .
J gene: TRBJ1-1
D gene: .
CDR3 protein: CASSTRTGNTEAFF
CDR3 DNA: TGTGCCAGCAGTACCAGGACTGGGAACACTGAAGCTTTCTTT

V gene: TRBV4-2
clone size: .
J gene: TRBJ2-2
D gene: TRBD2
CDR3 protein: CASSQEVYGGTGELFF
CDR3 DNA: TGTGCCAGCAGCCAAGAGGTTTACGGGGGGACCGGGGAGCTGTTTTTT